This T cell receptor beta chain appears in the sequencing data of a study of breast tumors, draining lymph nodes, adjacent tissues. TCRdb passed the multiplex PCR reads through MiXCR, listing each CDR3 protein once. In the table there are 290,000 or so distinct CDR3 sequences, over 30% of which are singletons. The germline CDR1 and CDR2 sequences are LNHDA and SQIVND (reference sequence). The CDR3 sequence is 14 residues long. The lymph nodes were axillary draining lymph nodes from breast cancer patients. About this clonotype itself: What it binds is unknown. The junction and the germline gene differ at one end; a read error may be behind it.

Study conclusions and caveats: Compared with lymph nodes, tumors were less diverse; compared with nontumor tissue, more. That most tumor T cells come from lymph nodes remained unproven.

This chain joins TRBV19 and TRBJ2-1; 8 bases align to TRBD1. The receptor was isolated from a female donor with breast cancer. Some clones in this sample may be carry-over from other donors' samples. Source material: axillary lymph node tissue. CDR3 in amino acids: CASSRDRRVNEQLF. For the CDR3, the DNA is TGTGCCAGCAGCCGGGACAGGCGAGTCAATGAGCAGCTCTTC.